This record concerns one T cell receptor (beta chain) sequence. The length of the CDR3 is 18 residues. The V gene's germline CDR1 is SEHNR and CDR2 FQNEAQ (reference sequence). V gave up 2 bases and J gave up 0 bases; unmatched junction bases: 10. The data were taken from a study of technical replicates of blood from several donors. Only in-frame clones appear in the TCRdb table, and some are missing; sequencing was by immunoSEQ multiplex PCR. Of approximately 99,000 clones listed, roughly 96% are singletons. The gene calls are TRBV7-9 and TRBJ2-5; TRBD2 matches 9 bases. The sample was T cells isolated from PBMCs. This clonotype was sampled from a human donor in good health. CDR3 region: CASSLSSVLAGYQETQYF. CDR3 nucleotide sequence: TGTGCCAGCAGCTTATCGTCAGTTCTAGCGGGGTACCAAGAGACCCAGTACTTC.